This T cell receptor beta chain was captured in a study of blood T cell repertoires in COVID-19. Study overall: COVID-19 samples from acute and convalescent phases originated in the United States, Italy and Spain.

Enrolled during active infection, Seattle patients were then followed longitudinally. V gave up 2 bases and J gave up 4 bases, with 18 bases separating them. The germline gives CDR1 SGHRS, CDR2 YFSETQ. This CDR3 comprises 16 residues. Per the study methods: How many nucleated cells were present was estimated from reference gene primer amplification. Libraries were prepared by immunoSEQ multiplex PCR; TCRdb keeps only in-frame clonotypes and omits some of them. V and J calls and clone size are as listed in that table; D and trimming were resolved from the DNA. The sample carries approximately 300,000 clones, approximately 92% recorded once.

This receptor was obtained from a woman between 25 and 40 years old with COVID-19, enrolled during active disease. The sequencing sample was made of peripheral blood. The rearrangement joins TRBV5-1 to TRBJ1-1; D is possibly TRBD1 (5 bases). CDR3 residues: CASSFEGAPRFTEAFF. CDR3 nucleotide sequence: TGCGCCAGCAGCTTCGAAGGGGCGCCCAGGTTCACTGAAGCTTTCTTT. Variable domain in full (rest from reference TRBV5-1 and TRBJ1-1): KAGVTQTPRYLIKTRGQQVTLSCSPISGHRSVSWYQQTPGQGLQFLFEYFSETQRNKGNFPGRFSGRQFSNSRSEMNVSTLELGDSALYLCASSFEGAPRFTEAFFGQGTRLTVV.